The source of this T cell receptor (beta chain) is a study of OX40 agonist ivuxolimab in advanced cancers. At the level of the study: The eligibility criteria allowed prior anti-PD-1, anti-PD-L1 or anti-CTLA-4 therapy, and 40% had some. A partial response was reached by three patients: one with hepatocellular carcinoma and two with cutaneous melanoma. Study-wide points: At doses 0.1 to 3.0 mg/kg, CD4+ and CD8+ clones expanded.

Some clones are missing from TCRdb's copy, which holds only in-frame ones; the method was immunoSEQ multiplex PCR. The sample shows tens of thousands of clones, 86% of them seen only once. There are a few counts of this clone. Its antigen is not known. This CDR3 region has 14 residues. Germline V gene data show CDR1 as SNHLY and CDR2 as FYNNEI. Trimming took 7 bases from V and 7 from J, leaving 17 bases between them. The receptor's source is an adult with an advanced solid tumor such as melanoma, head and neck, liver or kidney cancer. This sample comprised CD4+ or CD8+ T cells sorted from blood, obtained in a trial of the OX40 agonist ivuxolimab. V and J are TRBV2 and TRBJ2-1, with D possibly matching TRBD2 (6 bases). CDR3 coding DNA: TGTGCCAGCAAAGCCCTAGCGACTACAAATGAGCAGTTCTTC. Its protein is CASKALATTNEQFF.